Here is one T cell receptor (beta chain) with its context. Antigen: not known. The V segment lost 3 bases and the J segment 6 bases; nucleotides outside the gene matches: 2. The length of the CDR3 is 12 residues. Germline V gene sequence: CDR1 GTSNPN, CDR2 SVGIG (reference sequence). The data are from a study of Ad26.COV2.S vaccination and SARS-CoV-2 variants. Whole-study results and caveats: Responses of T cells in total may have been underestimated by the TCR breadth and depth analyses.

Produced via immunoSEQ multiplex PCR; TCRdb's table is partial and in-frame only. The repertoire holds approximately 350,000 clones, with roughly 84% as singletons. Treatment denoted: some 20 received Ad26.COV2.S at low or high dose, single or two shots; about 5 received placebo; per-sample allocation not given. All samples were drawn on day 63, counting from the first vaccine or placebo injection. The study used a vaccine consisting of an Ad26 vector that expressed Wuhan-strain SARS-CoV-2 spike. The chain is built from TRBV30 and TRBJ2-1, with 7 bases matching TRBD1. This receptor was taken from a person aged 18-65 years who received the Ad26.COV2.S COVID-19 vaccine or a placebo. The specimen comprised peripheral blood, sampled in a trial of Ad26.COV2.S vaccine versus placebo. This CDR3 is CAWSHRGNEQFF. The CDR3 nucleotides read TGTGCCTGGAGCCACAGGGGCAATGAGCAGTTCTTC.